This passage covers 13 T cell receptor beta chains from one sample sequenced in a study of cytomegalovirus exposure and HLA in healthy donors. PCR employed 60 Vbeta and 13 Jbeta primers. Libraries were prepared by immunoSEQ multiplex PCR; TCRdb keeps only in-frame clonotypes and omits some of them. This table has about 110,000 clones, less than 75% appearing once. The material sequenced was PBMCs. These receptors were collected from a man aged 35 to 55 in good health and CMV-seropositive.

This sequence joins TRBV9 and TRBJ2-1; weak D call: TRBD2 (6 bases). Germline V lookup: CDR1 SGDLS, CDR2 YYNGEE. The CDR3 spans 15 residues. V dropped 2 bases and J dropped 8 bases, with 17 bases sitting between them. CDR3 nucleotides: TGTGCCAGCAGCGTGGGCGGGGCCCCCGGGGATGAGCAGTTCTTC. Translating gives CASSVGGAPGDEQFF.

This chain connects TRBV19 to TRBJ1-4; D gene uncertain. CDR3 length equals 14 residues. The V gene lost 3 bases and the J gene lost 8 bases, with 13 bases spanning the gap. Germline V gene data show CDR1 as LNHDA and CDR2 as SQIVND (reference sequence). The CDR3 here is CASSMPKQREKLFF. CDR3 in DNA: TGTGCCAGTAGTATGCCTAAACAGCGGGAAAAACTGTTTTTT.

The rearrangement joins TRBV30 to TRBJ2-7, with D tentatively TRBD2 (5 bases). This CDR3 region has 14 residues. Germline CDR1 is GTSNPN and CDR2 is SVGIG (reference sequence). Deletions cut 0 bases from V and 0 bases from J, with 9 bases between. CDR3 bases: TGTGCCTGGAGTGTAGAGGGTCTCTCCTACGAGCAGTACTTC. It yields the protein CAWSVEGLSYEQYF.

The V gene is TRBV7-9, the J gene TRBJ2-5, with TRBD2 matching over 14 bases. The junction had 8 bases not matched to a gene; V was cut back by 3 bases and J by 5 bases. CDR3 length: 17 residues. Per the germline V gene, CDR1 is SEHNR and CDR2 is FQNEAQ (reference sequence). The CDR3 DNA reads as TGTGCCAGCAGCTTGGGACTAGCGGGAGACCCTAGGGAGACCCAGTACTTC. Protein product: CASSLGLAGDPRETQYF.

A few counts support this clone. V is TRBV7-6 and J is TRBJ1-1, with D possibly matching TRBD1 (6 bases). The CDR3 is made up of 14 amino acids. Germline V gene data show CDR1 as SGHVS and CDR2 as FNYEAQ. V was clipped by 5 bases and J by 3 bases, with 13 bases between them. The CDR3 spells CASSRQQGYTEAFF. Here the CDR3 DNA reads TGTGCCAGCAGCAGACAGCAGGGGTACACTGAAGCTTTCTTT.

The chain combines TRBV28 with TRBJ2-1; the D gene is possibly TRBD1 (6 bases). The CDR3 totals 16 residues. Trimming left V 6 bases short and J 0 bases short, with 15 bases between. The germline V gene has CDR1 MDHEN and CDR2 SYDVKM. CDR3 bases: TGTGCCAGCAGGGGGATACAGGGAATCTCCTACAATGAGCAGTTCTTC. Protein product: CASRGIQGISYNEQFF.

The rearrangement joins TRBV5-4 to TRBJ2-5; 9 bases match TRBD2. In germline, CDR1 is SGHNT, CDR2 YYREEE (reference sequence). This CDR3 has 15 amino acids. V trimming: 4 bases; J trimming: 7 bases; junction bases outside the gene matches: 11. The CDR3 region is CASSQRSSGSGTQYF. In DNA form, the CDR3 reads TGTGCCAGCAGCCAACGTAGTAGCGGGAGTGGGACCCAGTACTTC.

The CDR3 region is CASRFPDSATMGNEQFF. CDR3 nucleotide sequence: TGTGCCAGCAGGTTCCCCGACAGCGCTACCATGGGGAATGAGCAGTTCTTC. The genes are TRBV7-9 and TRBJ2-1; tentatively, D is TRBD1 (5 bases). Germline V gives CDR1 SEHNR, CDR2 FQNEAQ (reference sequence). V lost 6 bases and J lost 7, with 25 bases in between. The CDR3 is 17 amino acids.

The chain joins TRBV7-3 to TRBJ2-3; D remains ambiguous. V lost 2 bases to trimming and J lost 2 bases, with 17 bases between them. This CDR3 contains 17 residues. The germline V gene has CDR1 SGHTA and CDR2 FQGTGA. CDR3 sequence: CASSLFTSAEYTDTQYF. CDR3 in DNA: TGTGCCAGCAGCTTATTCACATCGGCGGAGTACACAGATACGCAGTATTTT. The whole variable domain, remainder taken from reference TRBV7-3 and TRBJ2-3, is GAGVSQTPSNKVTEKGKYVELRCDPISGHTALYWYRQSLGQGPEFLIYFQGTGAADDSGLPNDRFFAVRPEGSVSTLKIQRTERGDSAVYLCASSLFTSAEYTDTQYFGPGTRLTVL.

This clone was seen only a few times. The chain has TRBV6-5 and TRBJ2-7; 8 positions match TRBD1. CDR3 size: 15 residues. Looked up from germline, CDR1 is MNHEY and CDR2 is SVGAGI. V shed 6 bases, J shed 3 bases, and the junction held 10 bases outside the gene matches. The CDR3 coding sequence is TGTGCCAGCAGGCGAGGACAGGGCCCGGGCTACGAGCAGTACGTC. Translation: CASRRGQGPGYEQYV.

This chain joins TRBV7-9 and TRBJ2-7; 7 bases align to TRBD1. Trimming took 5 bases from V and 0 from J; bases not matched to a gene: 7. The V gene's germline CDR1 is SEHNR and CDR2 FQNEAQ (reference sequence). The length of the CDR3 is 15 residues. The CDR3: CASSTGQVPSYEQYF. CDR3 nucleotide sequence: TGTGCCAGCAGCACTGGACAGGTACCCTCCTACGAGCAGTACTTC.

This rearrangement joins TRBV5-6 to TRBJ1-2; TRBD1 is a possible D gene (6 bases). V was clipped by 3 bases and J by 6 bases, with 12 bases between them. CDR1 SGHDT and CDR2 YYEEEE come from the germline V gene. The CDR3 has 13 residues. CDR3 DNA: TGTGCCAGCAGCTCCACAGGGACGGATGGCTACACCTTC. It encodes CASSSTGTDGYTF.

This clone was observed a single time. The chain carries TRBV19 and TRBJ1-5; the D is unclear. Germline V lookup: CDR1 LNHDA, CDR2 SQIVND (reference sequence). V was shortened by 7 bases and J by 3 bases, with 10 bases between the two germline ends. The CDR3 is made up of 13 amino acids. CDR3 sequence: CASMRSDNQPQHF. The CDR3 DNA is TGTGCCAGTATGAGGTCGGACAATCAGCCCCAGCATTTT.